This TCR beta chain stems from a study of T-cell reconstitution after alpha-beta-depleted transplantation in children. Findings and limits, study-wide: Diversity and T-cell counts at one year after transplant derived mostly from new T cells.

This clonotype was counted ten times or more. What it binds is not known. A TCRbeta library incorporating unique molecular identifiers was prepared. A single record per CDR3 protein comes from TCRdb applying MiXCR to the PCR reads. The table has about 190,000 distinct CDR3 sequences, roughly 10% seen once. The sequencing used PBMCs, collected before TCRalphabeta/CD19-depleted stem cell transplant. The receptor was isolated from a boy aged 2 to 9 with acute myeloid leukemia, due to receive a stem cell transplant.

In DNA, the CDR3 is TGTGCCAGCAGTAGATTAGGGGGCTCTGGGGCCAACGTCCTGACTTTC. Residues: CASSRLGGSGANVLTF. This chain links TRBV27 with TRBJ2-6; perhaps TRBD1 as D (6 bases). The V end lost 5 bases, the J end lost 0 bases, and 11 bases lay between the germline ends. Germline assignment: CDR1 MNHEY and CDR2 SMNVEV (reference sequence). The length of the CDR3 is 16 residues. Variable domain in full (rest from reference TRBV27 and TRBJ2-6): EAQVTQNPRYLITVTGKKLTVTCSQNMNHEYMSWYRQDPGLGLRQIYYSMNVEVTDKGDVPEGYKVSRKEKRNFPLILESPSPNQTSLYFCASSRLGGSGANVLTFGAGSRLTVL.